This TCR beta chain was sequenced in a study of T cells in Graves' hyperthyroidism and ophthalmopathy. Overall study context: Initial diagnosis, before any treatment, was when peripheral blood was collected.

RNA transcripts served as the template for amplifying TCR beta CDR3 regions. HTBI primers were employed in a first-round RT-PCR of the TCR CDR3. TCRdb passed the multiplex PCR reads through MiXCR, listing each CDR3 protein once. The sample has about 300,000 distinct CDR3 sequences, roughly 15% seen once. The V end lost 0 bases, the J end lost 2 bases, and 11 bases lay between the germline ends. The CDR3 extends over 14 amino acids. Looked up from germline, CDR1 is GTSNPN and CDR2 is SVGIG (reference sequence). Newly diagnosed patients aged 18 to 65 had hyperthyroidism of under 2 months' duration. Uncontrolled infection, other autoimmune disease, pregnancy or lactation excluded patients. This clonotype was found many times.

This clonotype was sampled from a woman in her forties with Graves' hyperthyroidism. The chain couples TRBV30 to TRBJ2-7; D may match TRBD1 or TRBD2 (6 bases each). The source material was blood. This CDR3 is CAWSVRGAAYEQYF. CDR3 DNA: TGTGCCTGGAGTGTAAGGGGGGCGGCCTACGAGCAGTACTTC.